This TCR beta chain was identified in a study of OX40 agonist ivuxolimab in advanced cancers. Study observations and caveats: There were also nonresponders showing low normalized T-cell clonal expansion.

Clones were read by immunoSEQ multiplex PCR, and TCRdb kept only the in-frame ones, dropping some. In the table there are roughly 60,000 clones, about 89% of which are singletons. This clone showed up just once. What it binds is not known. Germline V gene lookup returns CDR1 SQVTM and CDR2 ANQGSEA. The CDR3 is 14 amino acids. The junction had 10 bases not matched to a gene; V was cut back by 7 bases and J by 5 bases. This clonotype originated in an adult with an advanced solid tumor such as melanoma, head and neck, liver or kidney cancer. V usage is TRBV29-1 and J usage is TRBJ2-7, with 11 bases fitting TRBD1. Sequences were derived from CD4+ or CD8+ T cells sorted from blood, sampled in a trial of the OX40 agonist ivuxolimab. CDR3 in amino acids: CSALPGQGVHEQYF. In DNA form, the CDR3 reads TGCAGCGCACTACCGGGACAGGGGGTCCACGAGCAGTACTTC.